The clone carrying this TCR beta chain occurred once. Its matching antigen is unknown. This entry is derived from a study of T cell responses to AZD1222 COVID-19 vaccine. V was trimmed by 0 bases and J by 9 bases, leaving 23 bases between them. CDR3 size: 18 residues. Germline V gene sequence: CDR1 LGHNA, CDR2 YSLEER. Repertoires were generated with immunoSEQ multiplex PCR, while TCRdb's copy carries only in-frame clones and drops some. The sample records under 150,000 clones, around 88% being singletons. Findings and limits, study-wide: Donors were mostly white British, more females; clonal diversity possibly underestimated. The study reported that nearly half of spike-specific TCRs target unmutated variant regions. The study found vaccine-associated CD4 TCRs spanning spike, dominant at 160-218 and 743-854.

The rearrangement links TRBV4-3 to TRBJ1-4, with D possibly TRBD1 on 5 matching bases. This sample comprised peripheral blood, obtained on day 0 of AZD1222 vaccination. This sequence originates from an adult in good health. The CDR3 nucleotides read TGCGCCAGCAGCCAAGATCAGTTAGGGGCAGCCTCAATGAAAAAACTGTTTTTT. It encodes CASSQDQLGAASMKKLFF.